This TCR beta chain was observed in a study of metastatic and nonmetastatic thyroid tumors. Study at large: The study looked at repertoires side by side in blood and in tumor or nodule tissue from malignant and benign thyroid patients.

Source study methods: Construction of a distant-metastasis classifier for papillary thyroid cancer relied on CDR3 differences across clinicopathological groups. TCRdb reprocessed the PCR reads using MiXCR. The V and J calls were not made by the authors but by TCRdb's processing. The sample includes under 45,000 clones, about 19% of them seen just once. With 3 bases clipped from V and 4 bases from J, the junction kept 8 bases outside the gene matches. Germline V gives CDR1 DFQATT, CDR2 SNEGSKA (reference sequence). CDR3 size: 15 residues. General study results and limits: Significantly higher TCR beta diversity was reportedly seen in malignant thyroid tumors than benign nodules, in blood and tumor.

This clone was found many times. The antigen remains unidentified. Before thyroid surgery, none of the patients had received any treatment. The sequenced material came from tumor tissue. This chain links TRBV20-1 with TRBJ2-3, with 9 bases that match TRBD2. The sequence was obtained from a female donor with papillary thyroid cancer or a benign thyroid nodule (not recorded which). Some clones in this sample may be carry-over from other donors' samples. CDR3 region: CSASRASGDPDTQYF. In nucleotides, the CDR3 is TGCAGTGCTAGTAGGGCTAGCGGGGACCCAGATACGCAGTATTTT.